The present T cell receptor beta chain was sequenced within a study of response to subunit inactivated influenza vaccine (dated by TCRdb to 2017 to 2018). In terms of the full investigation: Deep quantitative T cell receptor repertoire profiling was used in the study to track responses to a trivalent subunit inactivated influenza vaccine.

This clonotype was detected many times. There is no known antigen for this receptor. There are no base qualities to consult, and no much larger clone falls within one base. Study-wide findings and limitations: The authors suggested that each seasonal influenza vaccination may recruit only a limited number of new T cells.

Libraries were constructed by RT-PCR. Reads for this sample came from an Illumina HiSeq 2500. TCRdb's own reprocessing of the public reads used fastp at Q25 and MiXCR and kept productive beta chains. Under each unique CDR3 protein, matching rows form one entry showing the most common genes and DNA. The sample has 170,000 or so distinct CDR3 sequences on record, around 10% of them singletons. Clones ranked in the top ten supply roughly a third of the sample. Based on the germline V gene (reference sequence), the CDR1 and CDR2 sequences are LGHDT and YNNKEL. V is cut by 0 bases and J by 3 bases, and the space between the germline ends is 15 bases. The CDR3 starts with the cysteine, ends with the phenylalanine, and has 18 residues. Kept here is only the CDR3 DNA, which spans 54 bases and is read in frame from base 1.

The sample in question was CD8+ T cells sorted from PBMCs, obtained around 25 months after vaccination. This TCR was sampled from a man aged 50 to 75 who received an inactivated influenza vaccine. Donor details come from another sample of the same person, matched by shared clones. The rearranged chain carries TRBV3-1 and TRBJ1-6; possibly the D gene is TRBD1, per 6 matching bases. The CDR3 protein: CASSQDPSKGGYNSPLHF. The DNA reads TGTGCCAGCAGCCAAGATCCGAGCAAAGGGGGCTATAATTCACCCCTCCACTTT.